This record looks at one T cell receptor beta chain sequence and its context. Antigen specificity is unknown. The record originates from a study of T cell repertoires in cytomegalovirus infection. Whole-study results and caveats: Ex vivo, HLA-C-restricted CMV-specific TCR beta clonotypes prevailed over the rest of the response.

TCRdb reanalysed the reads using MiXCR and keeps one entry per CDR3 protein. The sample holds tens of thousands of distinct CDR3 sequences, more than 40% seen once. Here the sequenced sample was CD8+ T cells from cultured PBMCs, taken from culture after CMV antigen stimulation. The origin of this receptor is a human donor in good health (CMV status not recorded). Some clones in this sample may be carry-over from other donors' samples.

The CDR3 loop is CASSDASGSGYNEQFF. DNA of the CDR3: TGTGCCAGCAGCGATGCTAGCGGGAGCGGCTACAATGAGCAGTTCTTC. The chain couples TRBV27 to TRBJ2-1, with 10 bases identical to TRBD2. The V segment lost 6 bases and the J segment 3 bases; nucleotides outside the gene matches: 8. The CDR3 totals 16 residues. Germline lookup yields CDR1 MNHEY and CDR2 SMNVEV (reference sequence).